A selection of T cell receptor beta chains follows, all from one sample in a study of spatial heterogeneity in lung cancer. TCRdb reprocessed the 5' RACE reads via MiXCR and lists one record per CDR3 protein. The sample contains some 40,000 distinct CDR3 sequences, 4% to 6% of which appear only once. Source: PBMCs, taken at surgery. These receptors all stem from a female donor with early-stage non-small cell lung cancer. CDR3s include the opening cysteine and the closing phenylalanine or tryptophan. Fields, in order: V gene, clone size, J gene, D gene, CDR3 DNA, CDR3 protein. D genes are given only for firm matches. The listing skips clone size in some rows; elsewhere it reads once, few, many or a size class.

V: TRBV10-3; size: many; J: TRBJ2-5; D: TRBD1; DNA: TGTGCCATCAGTAGGGACAGTAAACGGGAGACCCAGTACTTC; CDR3: CAISRDSKRETQYF
V: TRBV5-6; size: many; J: TRBJ1-5; D: NA; DNA: TGTGCCAGCAGCTTTTCGGGCAGCATCTCCAATCAGCCCCAGCATTTT; CDR3: CASSFSGSISNQPQHF
V: TRBV6-6; size: many; J: TRBJ2-7; D: NA; DNA: TGTGCCAGCAGTTACTCCACAGCTTCCTACGAGCAGTACTTC; CDR3: CASSYSTASYEQYF
V: TRBV2; size: few; J: TRBJ2-4; D: TRBD2; DNA: TGTGCCAGCACAAGGACTAGCGGGGGGGCCGGGTCCAAAAACATTCAGTACTTC; CDR3: CASTRTSGGAGSKNIQYF
V: TRBV2; size: many; J: TRBJ1-5; D: NA; DNA: TGTGCCAGCACAGGGTCGGGGCAGCCCCAGCATTTT; CDR3: CASTGSGQPQHF
V: TRBV28; size: many; J: TRBJ1-4; D: NA; DNA: TGTGCCAGCAGCTGGACCGGGGGACTGTTTTTT; CDR3: CASSWTGGLFF
V: TRBV9; size: many; J: TRBJ2-5; D: NA; DNA: TGTGCCAGCAGCGTAGGTCTCGGGCAAGAGACCCAGTACTTC; CDR3: CASSVGLGQETQYF
V: TRBV7-3; size: many; J: TRBJ1-1; D: TRBD1; DNA: TGTGCCAGCAGCTTAACGGTAACAGGGGGCACTGAAGCTTTCTTT; CDR3: CASSLTVTGGTEAFF
V: TRBV21-1; size: many; J: TRBJ2-5; D: NA; DNA: TGTGCCAGCAGCAAAGAGTTGAGGTCCCAAGAGACCCAGTACTTC; CDR3: CASSKELRSQETQYF
V: TRBV2; size: NA; J: TRBJ1-1; D: NA; DNA: TGTGCCACCCGGATCTCCAGGGGTGTAAACACTGAAGCTTTCTTT; CDR3: CATRISRGVNTEAFF
V: TRBV28; size: many; J: TRBJ1-6; D: TRBD1; DNA: TGTGCCAGCAGTCTAACGGTCCGGGACAGGGGTCTGGGTTCACCCCTCCACTTT; CDR3: CASSLTVRDRGLGSPLHF
V: TRBV4-1; size: medium-sized; J: TRBJ1-2; D: TRBD1; DNA: TGCGCCAGCTCCGGACAGGGGGCGTATGGCTACACCTTC; CDR3: CASSGQGAYGYTF
V: TRBV18; size: few; J: TRBJ2-3; D: NA; DNA: TGTGCCAGCTCACCACTGGTGAGGGTAGATACGCAGTATTTT; CDR3: CASSPLVRVDTQYF
V: TRBV4-1; size: many; J: TRBJ2-7; D: TRBD1; DNA: TGCGCCAGCAGCTTCCGACAGGGAATCTACGAGCAGTACTTC; CDR3: CASSFRQGIYEQYF
V: TRBV6-5; size: few; J: TRBJ2-5; D: TRBD2; DNA: TGTGCCAGCAGCCCTGGACTAGCGGAAGAGACCCAGTACTTC; CDR3: CASSPGLAEETQYF
V: TRBV7-9; size: many; J: TRBJ2-7; D: TRBD2; DNA: TGTGCCAGCAGCTCCGGGACTAGTATTTACGAGCAGTACTTC; CDR3: CASSSGTSIYEQYF
V: TRBV29-1; size: many; J: TRBJ1-1; D: TRBD1; DNA: TGCAGCGTTGATTCTCTTCAGGGGGGCACTGAAGCTTTCTTT; CDR3: CSVDSLQGGTEAFF
V: TRBV12-3/TRBV12-4; size: few; J: TRBJ2-7; D: TRBD2; DNA: TGTGCCAGCAGTTACACTAGCGGGGGGAACGAGCAGTACTTC; CDR3: CASSYTSGGNEQYF
V: TRBV12-3/TRBV12-4; size: NA; J: TRBJ1-1; D: NA; DNA: TGTGCCAGCCGCAGACCGAGCACTGAAGCTTTCTTT; CDR3: CASRRPSTEAFF
V: TRBV4-2; size: many; J: TRBJ2-7; D: NA; DNA: TGTGCCAGCAGCCAAGATCAGGGGGGAAAGTTGGAGCAGTACTTC; CDR3: CASSQDQGGKLEQYF
V: TRBV11-3; size: few; J: TRBJ1-1; D: NA; DNA: TGTGCCAGCAGCTTAGAATCGCACACTGAAGCTTTCTTT; CDR3: CASSLESHTEAFF
V: TRBV7-2; size: many; J: TRBJ1-1; D: TRBD1; DNA: TGTGCCAGCAGACTACAGGGGACCGACACTGAAGCTTTCTTT; CDR3: CASRLQGTDTEAFF
V: TRBV12-3/TRBV12-4; size: NA; J: TRBJ1-2; D: NA; DNA: TGTGCCATCGGCCCCGAGGGTGGCTACACCTTC; CDR3: CAIGPEGGYTF
V: TRBV27; size: NA; J: TRBJ2-3; D: TRBD2; DNA: TGTGCCAGCAGTCCTCCGGGACTAGCTCTTTCAAATACGCAGTATTTT; CDR3: CASSPPGLALSNTQYF
V: TRBV12-3/TRBV12-4; size: many; J: TRBJ1-5; D: NA; DNA: TGTGCCCACCGTCTCTCGGGGCAGAATCAGCCCCAGCATTTT; CDR3: CAHRLSGQNQPQHF
V: TRBV2; size: many; J: TRBJ2-1; D: TRBD1; DNA: TGTGCCAGCAGTATGGACAGGAGCTCCTACAATGAGCAGTTCTTC; CDR3: CASSMDRSSYNEQFF
V: TRBV7-2; size: NA; J: TRBJ2-7; D: TRBD2; DNA: TGTGCCAGCAGCTTAGCTGCGGGACTAGCGGGGGCCGCCTACGAGCAGTACTTC; CDR3: CASSLAAGLAGAAYEQYF
V: TRBV11-2; size: many; J: TRBJ2-5; D: NA; DNA: TGTGCCAGCAGCTTACCTTTCCAACGGGTCCAAGAGACCCAGTACTTC; CDR3: CASSLPFQRVQETQYF
V: TRBV7-2; size: NA; J: TRBJ1-5; D: NA; DNA: TGTGCCAGCAGCTTCGGGCCTTATGGCAATCAGCCCCAGCATTTT; CDR3: CASSFGPYGNQPQHF
V: TRBV9; size: many; J: TRBJ2-1; D: TRBD2; DNA: TGTGCCAGCAGCGTAGCCGCTGGGGGGGGAAGTTCCTACAATGAGCAGTTCTTC; CDR3: CASSVAAGGGSSYNEQFF
V: TRBV20-1; size: many; J: TRBJ1-5; D: TRBD1; DNA: TGCAGTGCCAAACAGGGGGGCCAGCCCCAGCATTTT; CDR3: CSAKQGGQPQHF
V: TRBV9; size: few; J: TRBJ2-5; D: TRBD2; DNA: TGTGCCAGCAGCCCTACCCCAGCGGGGGTGGAAGAGACCCAGTACTTC; CDR3: CASSPTPAGVEETQYF
V: TRBV11-2; size: many; J: TRBJ2-7; D: TRBD2; DNA: TGTGCCAGCAGCTCCTATCGGGGGGGCCGGGGCGAGCAGTACTTC; CDR3: CASSSYRGGRGEQYF
V: TRBV10-1; size: many; J: TRBJ2-7; D: NA; DNA: TGCGCCAGCAGTGAGTCACTTGGTGGGGGCCACGAGCAGTACTTC; CDR3: CASSESLGGGHEQYF
V: TRBV7-9; size: many; J: TRBJ2-7; D: NA; DNA: TGTGCCAGCAGCTTAGTCACAGGAGATTTCTACGAGCAGTACTTC; CDR3: CASSLVTGDFYEQYF
V: TRBV5-1; size: medium-sized; J: TRBJ2-7; D: NA; DNA: TGCGCCAGCAGCTTGAAAGGGGTCGAGCAGTACTTC; CDR3: CASSLKGVEQYF
V: TRBV6-5; size: NA; J: TRBJ1-5; D: NA; DNA: TGTGCCAGCAGTTACTGGTTGAAAAGGGTCAACACTAGCAATCAGCCCCAGCATTTT; CDR3: CASSYWLKRVNTSNQPQHF
V: TRBV6-1; size: few; J: TRBJ1-1; D: NA; DNA: TGTGCCAGCAGTGAAGCGATAACACGGAACACTGAAGCTTTCTTT; CDR3: CASSEAITRNTEAFF
V: TRBV7-2; size: many; J: TRBJ1-2; D: NA; DNA: TGTGCCAGCAGCTTTGCCGGACAGCCCTATGGCTACACCTTC; CDR3: CASSFAGQPYGYTF
V: TRBV18; size: many; J: TRBJ2-1; D: TRBD2; DNA: TGTGCCAGCTCACCAAGTCCGGCTAGCGGGGGGGCCGCGCAGTTCTTC; CDR3: CASSPSPASGGAAQFF